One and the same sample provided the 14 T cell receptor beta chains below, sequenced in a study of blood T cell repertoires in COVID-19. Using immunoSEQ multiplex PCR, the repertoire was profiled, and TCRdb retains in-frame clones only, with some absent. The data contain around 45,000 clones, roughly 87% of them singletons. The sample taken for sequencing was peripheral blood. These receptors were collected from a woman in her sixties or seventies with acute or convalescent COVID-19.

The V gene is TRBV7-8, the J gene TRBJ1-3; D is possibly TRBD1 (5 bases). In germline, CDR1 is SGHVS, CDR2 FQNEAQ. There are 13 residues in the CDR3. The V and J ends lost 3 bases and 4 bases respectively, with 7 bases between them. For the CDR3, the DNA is TGTGCCAGCAGCTTTCAGGGAGGAAACACCATATATTTT. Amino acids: CASSFQGGNTIYF. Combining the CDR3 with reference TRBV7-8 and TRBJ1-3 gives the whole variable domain GAGVSQSPRYKVAKRGQDVALRCDPISGHVSLFWYQQALGQGPEFLTYFQNEAQLDKSGLPSDRFFAERPEGSVSTLKIQRTQQEDSAVYLCASSFQGGNTIYFGEGSWLTVV.

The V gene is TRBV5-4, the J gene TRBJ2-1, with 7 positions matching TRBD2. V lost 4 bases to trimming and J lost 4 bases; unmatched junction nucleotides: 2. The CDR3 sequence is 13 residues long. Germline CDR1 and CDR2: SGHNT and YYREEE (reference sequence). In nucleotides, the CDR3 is TGTGCCAGCAGCAGCGGGACGTACAATGAGCAGTTCTTC. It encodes CASSSGTYNEQFF.

CDR3 in DNA: TGTGCCAGCAGCCAATGTACAGGAAATTCACCCCTCCACTTT. It is translated as CASSQCTGNSPLHF. The chain carries TRBV3-1 (or the pseudogene TRBV3-2) and TRBJ1-6, with D possibly matching TRBD1 (5 bases). There are 14 residues in the CDR3. CDR1 and CDR2 (germline): LGHDT, YNNKEL (reference sequence). Trimming pared 2 bases from V and 7 bases from J, leaving 9 bases between.

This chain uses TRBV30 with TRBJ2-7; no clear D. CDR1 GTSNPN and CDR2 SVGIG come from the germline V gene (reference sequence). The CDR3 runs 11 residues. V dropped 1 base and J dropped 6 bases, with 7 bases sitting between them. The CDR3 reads CAWSDGGEQYF. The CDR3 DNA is TGTGCCTGGAGTGACGGTGGCGAGCAGTACTTC.

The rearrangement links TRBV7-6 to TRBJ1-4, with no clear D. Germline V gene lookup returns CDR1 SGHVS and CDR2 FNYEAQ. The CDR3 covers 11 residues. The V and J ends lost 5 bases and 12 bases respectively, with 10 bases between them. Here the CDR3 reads CASSLPSELFF. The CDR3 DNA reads TGTGCCAGCAGCCTACCTTCGGAACTGTTTTTT.

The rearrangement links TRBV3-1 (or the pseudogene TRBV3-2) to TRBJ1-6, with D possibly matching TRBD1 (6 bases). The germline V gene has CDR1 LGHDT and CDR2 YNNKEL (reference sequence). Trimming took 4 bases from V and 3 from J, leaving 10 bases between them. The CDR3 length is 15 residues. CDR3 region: CASSRAGDYNSPLHF. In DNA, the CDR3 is TGTGCCAGCAGCCGGGCAGGGGACTATAATTCACCCCTCCACTTT.

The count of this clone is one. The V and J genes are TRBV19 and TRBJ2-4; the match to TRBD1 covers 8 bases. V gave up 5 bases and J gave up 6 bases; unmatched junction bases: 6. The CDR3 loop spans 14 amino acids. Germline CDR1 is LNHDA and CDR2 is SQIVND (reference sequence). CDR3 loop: CASSVRDRRNIQYF. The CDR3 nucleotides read TGTGCCAGTAGTGTCCGGGACAGGAGAAACATTCAGTACTTC.

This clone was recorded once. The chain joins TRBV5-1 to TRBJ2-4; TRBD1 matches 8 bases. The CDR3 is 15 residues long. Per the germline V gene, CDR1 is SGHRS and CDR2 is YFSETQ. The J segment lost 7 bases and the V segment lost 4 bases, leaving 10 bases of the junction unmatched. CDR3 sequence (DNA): TGCGCCAGCAGCCGGACATCCGGGACAGGCAACATTCAGTACTTC. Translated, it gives CASSRTSGTGNIQYF.

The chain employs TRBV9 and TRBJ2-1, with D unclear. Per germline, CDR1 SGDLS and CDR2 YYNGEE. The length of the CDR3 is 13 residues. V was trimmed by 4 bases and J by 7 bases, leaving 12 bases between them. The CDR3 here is CASSPRVDNEQFF. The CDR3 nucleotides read TGTGCCAGCAGCCCCCGGGTAGATAATGAGCAGTTCTTC.

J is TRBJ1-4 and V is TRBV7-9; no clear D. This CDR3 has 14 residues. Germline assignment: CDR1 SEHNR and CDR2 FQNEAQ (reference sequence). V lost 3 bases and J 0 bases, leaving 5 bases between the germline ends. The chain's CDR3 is CASSFLSTNEKLFF. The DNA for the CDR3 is TGTGCCAGCAGCTTCCTCTCAACTAATGAAAAACTGTTTTTT. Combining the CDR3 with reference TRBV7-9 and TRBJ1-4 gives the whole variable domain DTGVSQNPRHKITKRGQNVTFRCDPISEHNRLYWYRQTLGQGPEFLTYFQNEAQLEKSRLLSDRFSAERPKGSFSTLEIQRTEQGDSAMYLCASSFLSTNEKLFFGSGTQLSVL.

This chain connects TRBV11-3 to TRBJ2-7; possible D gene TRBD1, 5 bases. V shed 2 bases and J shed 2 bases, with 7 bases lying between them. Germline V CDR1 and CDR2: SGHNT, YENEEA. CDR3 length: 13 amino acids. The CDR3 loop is CASSLRQTYEQYF. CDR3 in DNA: TGTGCCAGCAGCTTACGACAGACCTACGAGCAGTACTTC.

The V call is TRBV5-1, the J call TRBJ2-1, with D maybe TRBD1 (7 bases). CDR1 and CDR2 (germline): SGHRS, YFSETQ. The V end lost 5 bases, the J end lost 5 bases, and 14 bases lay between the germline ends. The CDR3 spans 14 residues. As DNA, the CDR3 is TGCGCCAGCAGAGGCAGGGGGGTCGACAATGAGCAGTTCTTC. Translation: CASRGRGVDNEQFF.

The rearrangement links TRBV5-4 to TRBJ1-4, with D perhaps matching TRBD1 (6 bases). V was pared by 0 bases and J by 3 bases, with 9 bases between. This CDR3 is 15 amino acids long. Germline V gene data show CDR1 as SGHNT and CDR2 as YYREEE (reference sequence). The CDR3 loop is CASSLAGGSNEKLFF. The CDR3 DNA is TGTGCCAGCAGCTTGGCGGGGGGCTCTAATGAAAAACTGTTTTTT.

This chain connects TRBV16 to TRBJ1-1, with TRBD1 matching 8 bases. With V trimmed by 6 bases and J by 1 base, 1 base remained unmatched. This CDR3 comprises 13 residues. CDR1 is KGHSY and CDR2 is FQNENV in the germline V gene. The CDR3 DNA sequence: TGTGCCAGCAGTGACAGGGGGAACACTGAAGCTTTCTTT. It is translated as CASSDRGNTEAFF.